The clone carrying this T cell receptor beta chain turned up a few times. Its antigen is undetermined. CDR3 size: 14 residues. Trimming left V 4 bases short and J 7 bases short, with 17 bases between. The germline V gene has CDR1 DFQATT and CDR2 SNEGSKA (reference sequence). The source of the sample is a study of T-cell memory formation after mild COVID-19. General study results and limits: Whereas later expanders leaned CD4+, clones contracting day 15 to 85 showed a balanced CD4/CD8 makeup.

A single record per CDR3 protein comes from TCRdb applying MiXCR to the 5' RACE reads. Of under 600,000 distinct CDR3 sequences in the sample, less than 25% were seen once. Sequenced: PBMCs or a T cell subset sorted from them (not recorded which). The rearrangement links TRBV20-1 to TRBJ2-1; possibly TRBD1 or TRBD2 for D (5 bases each). This clonotype originated in an adult woman who had mild COVID-19 (a few samples of this study predate the infection). Cell type and time point are not known. The CDR3 spells CSANTALGVNEQFF. For the CDR3, the DNA is TGCAGTGCTAACACGGCCTTGGGGGTAAATGAGCAGTTCTTC.